This T cell receptor (beta chain) was documented in a study of blood T cell repertoires in COVID-19. Overall study: Donors in the United States, Italy and Spain gave samples during acute or convalescent COVID-19. PBMCs, B-cell-depleted T cells, or T cells were the source of the cDNA or gDNA that made up the material.

This clone has only one observation. As handled by the study authors: Reference gene primer amplification in the assay estimated nucleated cell counts. Profiled with immunoSEQ multiplex PCR; TCRdb holds only in-frame clones, not every one. That table is the source of V, J and clone size, and D and trimming were worked out from the DNA. This table has some 190,000 clones, roughly four fifths appearing once. Seattle patient enrollment occurred during active infection, with longitudinal follow-up thereafter. The CDR3 is made up of 14 amino acids. V trimming: 2 bases; J trimming: 1 base; junction bases outside the gene matches: 2. From germline, CDR1 is MNHEY and CDR2 SMNVEV (reference sequence).

The clonotype was recovered from a woman in her forties with COVID-19, enrolled during active disease. This rearrangement joins TRBV27 to TRBJ2-7; 7 bases line up with TRBD1. What was sequenced was peripheral blood. In DNA, the CDR3 is TGTGCCAGCAGTTTAGCCAGGGGGTCCTACGAGCAGTACTTC. This codes for CASSLARGSYEQYF.